What follows are 24 T cell receptor beta chains derived from one specimen sequenced in a study of blood T cell repertoires in COVID-19. Repertoires were generated with immunoSEQ multiplex PCR, while TCRdb's copy carries only in-frame clones and drops some. The sample contains over 250,000 clones, over 75% of which appear only once. The sample comprised peripheral blood. Source of these receptors: a woman aged 65 to 85 with COVID-19, enrolled during active disease.

The V gene is TRBV29-1, the J gene TRBJ1-5, with D maybe TRBD1 (6 bases). V lost 5 bases and J lost 5, with 16 bases in between. The CDR3 extends over 14 amino acids. CDR1 SQVTM and CDR2 ANQGSEA come from the germline V gene. The CDR3 here is CSVSTGQIDQPQHF. Here the CDR3 DNA reads TGCAGCGTTTCCACGGGACAAATTGATCAGCCCCAGCATTTT.

The V and J genes are TRBV2 and TRBJ1-2; no reliable D call. The CDR3 covers 14 residues. The germline V gene has CDR1 SNHLY and CDR2 FYNNEI. Trimming pared 2 bases from V and 4 bases from J, leaving 11 bases between. CDR3 in amino acids: CASSEYRSSYGYTF. DNA for the CDR3: TGTGCCAGCAGTGAATATCGTTCTAGCTATGGCTACACCTTC. Full variable domain (rest looked up from reference TRBV2 and TRBJ1-2): EPEVTQTPSHQVTQMGQEVILRCVPISNHLYFYWYRQILGQKVEFLVSFYNNEISEKSEIFDDQFSVERPDGSNFTLKIRSTKLEDSAMYFCASSEYRSSYGYTFGSGTRLTVV.

The chain combines TRBV3-1 (or the pseudogene TRBV3-2) with TRBJ1-3; 7 bases line up with TRBD1. CDR1 and CDR2 (germline): LGHDT, YNNKEL (reference sequence). This CDR3 comprises 13 residues. V lost 9 bases to trimming and J lost 4 bases; unmatched junction nucleotides: 6. The CDR3 DNA sequence: TGTGCCAGTACACCGGGACAGGGAAACACCATATATTTT. Protein: CASTPGQGNTIYF.

The chain joins TRBV18 to TRBJ1-6; D remains ambiguous. The CDR3 is made up of 13 amino acids. Trimming removed 4 bases from V and 8 bases from J, with 9 bases in between. Germline-derived CDR1 and CDR2 are KGHSH and LQKENI. The CDR3 spells CASSLNRDSPLHF. Written as DNA, the CDR3 is TGTGCCAGCTCACTAAACAGAGATTCACCCCTCCACTTT.

The chain combines TRBV19 with TRBJ1-1, with D unresolved. The ends were cut back, 4 bases at V and 1 base at J, with 7 bases in the middle. Per the germline V gene, CDR1 is LNHDA and CDR2 is SQIVND (reference sequence). The CDR3 covers 13 residues. The CDR3 nucleotides read TGTGCCAGTAGTACCACGGGGAACACTGAAGCTTTCTTT. Protein sequence: CASSTTGNTEAFF. The full variable domain, with the rest looked up from reference TRBV19 and TRBJ1-1, is DGGITQSPKYLFRKEGQNVTLSCEQNLNHDAMYWYRQDPGQGLRLIYYSQIVNDFQKGDIAEGYSVSREKKESFPLTVTSAQKNPTAFYLCASSTTGNTEAFFGQGTRLTVV.

V is TRBV28 and J is TRBJ2-3; 7 bases are shared with TRBD2. Germline CDR1 MDHEN, CDR2 SYDVKM. CDR3 size: 13 residues. CDR3 region: CFGAGATTDTQYF. The CDR3 DNA follows: TGTTTTGGGGCGGGAGCCACCACAGATACGCAGTATTTT.

The chain is built from TRBV5-1 and TRBJ2-1; the match to TRBD2 covers 8 bases. With 3 bases clipped from V and 0 bases from J, the junction kept 2 bases outside the gene matches. Germline V lookup: CDR1 SGHRS, CDR2 YFSETQ. This CDR3 is built from 15 residues. CDR3 in DNA: TGCGCCAGCAGCTCCGGACTAGCCTCCTACAATGAGCAGTTCTTC. It codes for CASSSGLASYNEQFF.

This chain links TRBV3-1 (or the pseudogene TRBV3-2) with TRBJ1-1; D is perhaps TRBD1 (6 bases). Germline V CDR1 and CDR2: LGHDT, YNNKEL (reference sequence). The CDR3 extends over 15 amino acids. Trimming pared 0 bases from V and 5 bases from J, leaving 13 bases between. As DNA, the CDR3 is TGTGCCAGCAGCCAAGACCTACAGAGGGGGACTGAAGCTTTCTTT. It codes for CASSQDLQRGTEAFF.

CDR3 nucleotide sequence: TGTGCCAGCAGCTTAGACGCCAGGGGGAACACTGAAGCTTTCTTT. Translated: CASSLDARGNTEAFF. This sequence joins TRBV7-9 and TRBJ1-1, with D possibly TRBD1 on 6 matching bases. Germline V CDR1 and CDR2: SEHNR, FQNEAQ (reference sequence). This CDR3 is 15 amino acids long. Deletions cut 1 base from V and 1 base from J, with 10 bases between.

The rearrangement joins TRBV28 to TRBJ1-1; D is unresolved. The V end lost 2 bases, the J end lost 11 bases, and 15 bases lay between the germline ends. The CDR3 has 13 residues. Germline loops: CDR1 MDHEN, CDR2 SYDVKM. As DNA, the CDR3 is TGTGCCAGCAGTTTACGCTCGCTCCAGAGGGCTTTCTTT. It is translated as CASSLRSLQRAFF.

Regarding this clone: Additional DNA sequences in this sample encode the identical CDR3. The chain has TRBV12-5 and TRBJ2-3, with a weak D call TRBD2 (6 bases). Germline-derived CDR1 and CDR2 are LGHNT and FRNRAP. Trimming pared 3 bases from V and 2 bases from J, leaving 9 bases between. The CDR3 is 14 residues long. Here the CDR3 reads CASGFGGITDTQYF. The CDR3 DNA sequence: TGTGCTAGTGGTTTTGGGGGGATCACAGATACGCAGTATTTT.

The V gene is TRBV19, the J gene TRBJ1-2; tentative D call: TRBD1 (6 bases). From germline, CDR1 is LNHDA and CDR2 SQIVND (reference sequence). Trimming shortened V by 5 bases and J by 4 bases, and 11 bases separated the two germline ends. The CDR3 is 13 residues long. In DNA form, the CDR3 reads TGTGCCAGTAGTGCGGACAGCTTCTATGGCTACACCTTC. Amino acid sequence: CASSADSFYGYTF.

Only one count was recorded for this clone. The V call is TRBV11-3, the J call TRBJ2-5, with 10 bases matching TRBD2. V trimming: 2 bases; J trimming: 2 bases; junction bases outside the gene matches: 5. The CDR3 covers 16 residues. Germline V gene lookup returns CDR1 SGHNT and CDR2 YENEEA. For the CDR3, the DNA is TGTGCCAGCAGCTTACAGCCTAGCGGGGGTCAAGAGACCCAGTACTTC. Translated: CASSLQPSGGQETQYF.

V is TRBV19 and J is TRBJ1-5; no definite D call. The germline gives CDR1 LNHDA, CDR2 SQIVND (reference sequence). This CDR3 has 14 residues. The V end was cut by 9 bases, the J end by 0 bases, with 12 bases between. The CDR3 DNA reads as TGTGCCAGCTCGGTGGGCAATAGCAATCAGCCCCAGCATTTT. Amino acids: CASSVGNSNQPQHF. Looking up the rest from reference TRBV19 and TRBJ1-5 gives the full variable domain: DGGITQSPKYLFRKEGQNVTLSCEQNLNHDAMYWYRQDPGQGLRLIYYSQIVNDFQKGDIAEGYSVSREKKESFPLTVTSAQKNPTAFYLCASSVGNSNQPQHFGDGTRLSIL.

The CDR3 region has the DNA TGTGCCAGCTCACCGGGGCAGGGGGCGTTATATGGCTACACCTTC. This translates into CASSPGQGALYGYTF. This sequence joins TRBV18 and TRBJ1-2; 8 bases map to TRBD1. V trimming: 3 bases; J trimming: 5 bases; junction bases outside the gene matches: 8. CDR1 and CDR2 (germline): KGHSH, LQKENI. The CDR3 loop spans 15 amino acids.

The chain is built from TRBV7-5 and TRBJ1-1; TRBD1 reflects the table's D call only, with no check against the DNA. TRBV7-5 is a known pseudogene. The length of the CDR3 is 15 residues. DNA for the CDR3: TGTGCCAGAAGCTTCGTAGTGGGCAGGTATCTTGAAGCTTTCTTT. It codes for CARSFVVGRYLEAFF.

This clone was picked up many times. This sequence joins TRBV4-1 and TRBJ1-6; no reliable D call. V was clipped by 3 bases and J by 8 bases, with 5 bases between them. This CDR3 is built from 12 residues. Germline CDR1 is MGHRA and CDR2 is YSYEKL. This chain's CDR3 is CASSHPYSPLHF. The CDR3 DNA is TGCGCCAGCAGCCACCCCTATTCACCCCTCCACTTT.

V usage is TRBV7-2 and J usage is TRBJ2-7; 7 bases map to TRBD1. Trimming removed 4 bases from V and 1 base from J; junction bases left unmatched: 4. From germline, CDR1 is SGHTA and CDR2 FQGNSA. The CDR3 has 14 amino acids. The CDR3 DNA reads TGTGCCAGCAGCTCCCACAGGGGTTCCTACGAGCAGTACTTC. Translated, it gives CASSSHRGSYEQYF.

This chain connects TRBV4-2 to TRBJ1-2; 12 bases are shared with TRBD1. Germline V CDR1 and CDR2: LGHNA, YNFKEQ. Germline trimming cut 1 base from V and 7 bases from J; bases unmatched to any gene: 4. CDR3 length equals 15 residues. For the CDR3, the DNA is TGTGCCAGCAGCCAAGGGGACAGGGGGCGGGCTGGCTACACCTTC. It specifies CASSQGDRGRAGYTF.

J is TRBJ1-4 and V is TRBV19; 10 bases agree with TRBD1. Germline V gives CDR1 LNHDA, CDR2 SQIVND (reference sequence). The V and J ends lost 7 bases and 2 bases, in that order; junction bases with no gene match: 10. CDR3 length: 17 residues. The CDR3 DNA reads TGTGCCAGTAACTCCGGGACAGGGGTTTCGACTAATGAAAAACTGTTTTTT. Protein product: CASNSGTGVSTNEKLFF.

This chain joins TRBV4-1 and TRBJ2-3; 9 nucleotides agree with TRBD2. V trimming: 1 base; J trimming: 4 bases; junction bases outside the gene matches: 3. Germline V CDR1 and CDR2: MGHRA, YSYEKL. This CDR3 is 15 amino acids long. The DNA of the CDR3 is TGCGCCAGCAGCCAAGTAGCGGGAGTCCCAGATACGCAGTATTTT. It specifies CASSQVAGVPDTQYF.

The chain employs TRBV27 and TRBJ1-3, with D uncertain. From germline, CDR1 is MNHEY and CDR2 SMNVEV (reference sequence). This CDR3 is 14 amino acids long. V dropped 4 bases and J dropped 2 bases, with 9 bases sitting between them. The CDR3 sequence is CASSSLGTGNTIYF. The CDR3 DNA reads TGTGCCAGCAGTTCACTCGGGACTGGAAACACCATATATTTT.

J is TRBJ1-3 and V is TRBV15; no clear D gene. Trimming stripped 0 bases from V and 1 base from J, with 7 bases between. The CDR3 is made up of 15 amino acids. Germline values: CDR1 LNHNV, CDR2 YYDKDF (reference sequence). DNA for the CDR3: TGTGCCACCAGCAGAGATCACGGTTCTGGAAACACCATATATTTT. Protein product: CATSRDHGSGNTIYF.

The V call is TRBV27, the J call TRBJ2-1; 10 nucleotides match TRBD2. Germline CDR1 and CDR2: MNHEY and SMNVEV (reference sequence). V dropped 0 bases and J dropped 9; count of bases not matched to a gene: 8. CDR3 length: 16 amino acids. Here the CDR3 DNA reads TGTGCCAGCAGTTTATCGTCCAGCGGGAGGGATGGTGAGCAGTTCTTC. Its protein is CASSLSSSGRDGEQFF.